These T cell receptor beta chains were read from a single sample in a study of regulatory T cells in long-lasting Graves disease. TCRdb re-called the multiplex PCR reads with MiXCR, one entry per CDR3 protein. The sample records about 400,000 distinct CDR3 sequences, about 20% being singletons. Specimen: peripheral blood mononuclear cells (PBMCs), collected when the disease was refractory, from a patient treated with antithyroid drugs. These receptors were obtained from a female donor with Graves disease. The CDR3 runs from the conserved cysteine through the conserved F or W. A D gene is named only where the DNA matches it firmly. Rows give clone size only sometimes, using once, few, many, or a class for an expanded clone.

D	size	V	J	CDR3	DNA
-	-	TRBV7-6	TRBJ1-2	CASSLAEGQGYTF	TGTGCCAGCAGCTTAGCGGAGGGGCAGGGCTACACCTTC
-	-	TRBV14	TRBJ2-7	CASSLNQGSYEQYF	TGTGCCAGCAGCCTGAACCAGGGATCCTACGAGCAGTACTTC
-	-	TRBV18	TRBJ2-2	CASSPGRQSTGELFF	TGTGCCAGCTCACCTGGCAGGCAGAGCACCGGGGAGCTGTTTTTT
-	few	TRBV28	TRBJ1-5	CASKGSTNQPQHF	TGTGCCAGCAAAGGGTCTACTAATCAGCCCCAGCATTTT
TRBD1	-	TRBV12-5	TRBJ2-5	CASGPDRAETQYF	TGTGCTAGTGGCCCCGACAGGGCGGAGACCCAGTACTTC
TRBD1	few	TRBV6-1	TRBJ1-1	CASRMTGTTEAFF	TGTGCCAGCAGAATGACAGGGACCACTGAAGCTTTCTTT
TRBD1	many	TRBV29-1	TRBJ2-7	CSVYRGDSYEQYF	TGCAGCGTTTACAGGGGAGATTCCTACGAGCAGTACTTC
-	-	TRBV30	TRBJ1-1	CAWSKGMRAFF	TGTGCCTGGAGTAAGGGGATGAGAGCTTTCTTT
-	-	TRBV12-3/TRBV12-4	TRBJ1-4	CASSGGGEKLFF	TGTGCCAGCAGCGGCGGGGGTGAAAAACTGTTTTTT
TRBD1	few	TRBV20-1	TRBJ1-1	CSATDSDRADTEAFF	TGCAGTGCTACAGATTCGGACAGGGCGGACACTGAAGCTTTCTTT
TRBD1	-	TRBV7-2	TRBJ1-2	CASSLEGDRGNGYTF	TGTGCCAGCAGCTTGGAGGGGGACAGGGGGAATGGCTACACCTTC
-	-	TRBV28	TRBJ1-5	CASSSGQMYQPQHF	TGTGCCAGCAGCTCCGGACAGATGTATCAGCCCCAGCATTTT
-	many	TRBV28	TRBJ1-2	CASSLYQRNYGYTF	TGTGCCAGCAGTTTATATCAGCGTAACTATGGCTACACCTTC
-	-	TRBV7-8	TRBJ2-7	CASSLLVTSSLDEQCF	TGTGCCAGCAGCCTCCTCGTGACTAGTAGTCTGGACGAGCAGTGCTTC
-	many	TRBV2	TRBJ2-7	CASSVGPSGYEQYF	TGTGCCAGCAGTGTTGGCCCGTCGGGGTACGAGCAGTACTTC
TRBD1	many	TRBV15	TRBJ2-5	CATSRDSVPGTEQETQYF	TGTGCCACCAGCAGAGATTCGGTACCCGGGACAGAGCAAGAGACCCAGTACTTC
-	many	TRBV28	TRBJ1-1	CASSATGGRNTEAFF	TGTGCCAGCAGCGCTACCGGGGGGCGGAACACTGAAGCTTTCTTT
-	-	TRBV5-6	TRBJ2-1	CASSSLGIADYNEQFF	TGTGCCAGCAGCTCGTTGGGGATAGCGGATTACAATGAGCAGTTCTTC
-	-	TRBV6-5	TRBJ2-7	CASSSNFQNEQYF	TGTGCCAGCAGTTCGAATTTCCAGAACGAGCAGTACTTC
-	many	TRBV12-5	TRBJ1-1	CASAVTGWGKAFF	TGTGCTAGTGCCGTTACAGGGTGGGGAAAAGCTTTCTTT
TRBD2	few	TRBV6-1	TRBJ2-1	CASSDSLAGPYNEQFF	TGTGCCAGCAGTGACTCACTAGCGGGACCCTACAATGAGCAGTTCTTC
-	many	TRBV10-3	TRBJ1-1	CAIRGEGGTEAFF	TGTGCCATCAGGGGAGAGGGAGGGACTGAAGCTTTCTTT
-	-	TRBV11-2	TRBJ2-1	CASSPTGSYNEQFF	TGTGCCAGCAGCCCAACGGGCAGCTACAATGAGCAGTTCTTC
-	few	TRBV29-1	TRBJ1-2	CSVTALGGAGYTF	TGCAGCGTGACGGCTTTAGGGGGAGCTGGCTACACCTTC
-	many	TRBV28	TRBJ2-7	CASSYPGVYEQYF	TGTGCCAGCAGTTACCCGGGGGTCTACGAGCAGTACTTC
-	-	TRBV6-4	TRBJ1-2	CASSYWTDNYGYTF	TGTGCCAGCAGTTACTGGACAGATAACTATGGCTACACCTTC
TRBD2	many	TRBV5-1	TRBJ2-2	CASNAAGVTGELFF	TGCGCCAGCAACGCAGCGGGAGTCACCGGGGAGCTGTTTTTT
TRBD2	few	TRBV2	TRBJ2-1	CASYWRESGPRGHNEQFF	TGTGCCAGCTATTGGCGGGAGAGTGGGCCCCGAGGGCACAATGAGCAGTTCTTC
TRBD1	many	TRBV11-2	TRBJ2-7	CASSLKWGTGGEQYF	TGTGCCAGCAGCTTAAAATGGGGGACAGGGGGCGAGCAGTACTTC
-	-	TRBV7-8	TRBJ1-1	CASSTVGTEAFF	TGTGCCAGCAGCACCGTTGGGACTGAAGCTTTCTTT
TRBD1	many	TRBV2	TRBJ1-4	CASREPRGLSEKLFF	TGTGCCAGCAGGGAACCCAGGGGGCTTTCCGAAAAACTGTTTTTT
-	few	TRBV30	TRBJ1-5	CAWSVKGTNQPQHF	TGTGCCTGGAGTGTAAAAGGGACCAATCAGCCCCAGCATTTT
TRBD2	-	TRBV13	TRBJ2-3	CASSFLAGGVLDTQYF	TGTGCCAGCAGTTTTTTAGCGGGAGGAGTATTAGATACGCAGTATTTT
TRBD1	-	TRBV13	TRBJ2-2	CASSFPDRGPDAGELFF	TGTGCCAGCAGCTTCCCGGACAGGGGCCCGGACGCCGGGGAGCTGTTTTTT
-	many	TRBV6-1	TRBJ2-7	CASSEARHDEQYF	TGTGCCAGCAGTGAAGCGAGGCATGACGAGCAGTACTTC
-	-	TRBV20-1	TRBJ1-5	CSANTGYENQPQHF	TGCAGTGCTAATACAGGGTACGAGAATCAGCCCCAGCATTTT
-	few	TRBV6-1	TRBJ1-5	CASRATETAYQPQHF	TGTGCCAGCAGGGCGACCGAGACAGCTTATCAGCCCCAGCATTTT